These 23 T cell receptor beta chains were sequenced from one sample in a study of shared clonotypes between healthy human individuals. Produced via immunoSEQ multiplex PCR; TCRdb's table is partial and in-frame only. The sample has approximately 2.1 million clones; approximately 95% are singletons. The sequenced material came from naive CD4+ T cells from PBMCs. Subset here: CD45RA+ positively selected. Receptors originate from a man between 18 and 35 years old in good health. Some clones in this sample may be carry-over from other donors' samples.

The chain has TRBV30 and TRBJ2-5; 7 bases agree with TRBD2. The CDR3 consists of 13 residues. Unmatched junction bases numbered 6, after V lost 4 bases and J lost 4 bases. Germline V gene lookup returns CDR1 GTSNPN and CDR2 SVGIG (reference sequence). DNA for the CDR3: TGTGCCTGGAATGCGGGAGCGGGAGAGACCCAGTACTTC. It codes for CAWNAGAGETQYF. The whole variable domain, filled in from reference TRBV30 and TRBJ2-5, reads SQTIHQWPATLVQPVGSPLSLECTVEGTSNPNLYWYRQAAGRGLQLLFYSVGIGQISSEVPQNLSASRPQDRQFILSSKKLLLSDSGFYLCAWNAGAGETQYFGPGTRLLVL.

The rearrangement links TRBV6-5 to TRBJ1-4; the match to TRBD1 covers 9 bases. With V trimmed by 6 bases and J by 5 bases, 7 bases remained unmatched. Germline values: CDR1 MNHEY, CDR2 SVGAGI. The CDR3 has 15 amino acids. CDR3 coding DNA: TGTGCCAGCAGGAAAATCGGGACAGGGAATGAAAAACTGTTTTTT. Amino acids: CASRKIGTGNEKLFF.

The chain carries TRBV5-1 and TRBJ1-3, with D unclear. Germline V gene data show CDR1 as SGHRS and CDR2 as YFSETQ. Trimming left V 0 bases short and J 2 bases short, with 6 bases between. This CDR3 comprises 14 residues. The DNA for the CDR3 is TGCGCCAGCAGCTTGGCCCCCACTGGAAACACCATATATTTT. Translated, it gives CASSLAPTGNTIYF.

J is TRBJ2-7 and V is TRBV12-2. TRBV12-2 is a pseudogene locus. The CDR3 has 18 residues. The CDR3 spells CASRHRGDLARSTYEQYF. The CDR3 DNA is TGTGCAAGTCGCCATAGAGGGGATTTAGCGCGAAGTACCTACGAGCAGTACTTC.

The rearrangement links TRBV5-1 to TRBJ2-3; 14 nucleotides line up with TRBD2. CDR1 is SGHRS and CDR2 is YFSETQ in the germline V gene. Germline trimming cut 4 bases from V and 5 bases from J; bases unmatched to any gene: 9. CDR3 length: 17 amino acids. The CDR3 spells CASSLLGLAGVEDTQYF. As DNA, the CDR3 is TGCGCCAGCAGCCTACTGGGACTAGCGGGAGTAGAAGATACGCAGTATTTT.

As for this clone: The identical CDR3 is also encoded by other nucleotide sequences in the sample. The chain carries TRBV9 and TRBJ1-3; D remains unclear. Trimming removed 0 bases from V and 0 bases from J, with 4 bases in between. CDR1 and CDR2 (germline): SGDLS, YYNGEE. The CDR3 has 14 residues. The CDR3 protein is CASSVVGSGNTIYF. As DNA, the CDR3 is TGTGCCAGCAGCGTAGTCGGCTCTGGAAACACCATATATTTT. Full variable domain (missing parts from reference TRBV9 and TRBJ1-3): DSGVTQTPKHLITATGQRVTLRCSPRSGDLSVYWYQQSLDQGLQFLIQYYNGEERAKGNILERFSAQQFPDLHSELNLSSLELGDSALYFCASSVVGSGNTIYFGEGSWLTVV.

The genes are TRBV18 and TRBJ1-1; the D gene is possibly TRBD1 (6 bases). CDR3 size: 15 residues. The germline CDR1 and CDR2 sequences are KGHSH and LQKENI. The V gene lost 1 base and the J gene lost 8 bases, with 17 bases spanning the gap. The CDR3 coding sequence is TGTGCCAGCTCACCACTACCACCCTACACAGGGGAAGCTTTCTTT. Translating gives CASSPLPPYTGEAFF.

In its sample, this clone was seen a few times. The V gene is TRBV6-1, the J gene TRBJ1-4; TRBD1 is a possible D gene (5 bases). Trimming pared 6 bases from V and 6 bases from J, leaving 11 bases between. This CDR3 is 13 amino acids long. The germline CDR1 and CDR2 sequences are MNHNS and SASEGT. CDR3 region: CASRGTLDEKLFF. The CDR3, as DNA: TGTGCCAGCAGGGGGACCTTAGATGAAAAACTGTTTTTT.

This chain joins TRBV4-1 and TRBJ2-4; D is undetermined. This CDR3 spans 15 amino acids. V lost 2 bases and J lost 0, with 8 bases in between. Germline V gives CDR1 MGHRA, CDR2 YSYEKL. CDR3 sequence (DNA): TGCGCCAGCAGCCAATTAGAGCAAGCCAAAAACATTCAGTACTTC. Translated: CASSQLEQAKNIQYF.

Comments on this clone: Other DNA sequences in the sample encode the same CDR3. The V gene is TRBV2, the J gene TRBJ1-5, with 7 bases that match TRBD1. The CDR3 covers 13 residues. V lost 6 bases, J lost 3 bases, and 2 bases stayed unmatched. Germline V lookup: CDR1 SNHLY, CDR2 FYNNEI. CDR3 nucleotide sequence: TGTGCCAGCAGGGGACAGTCCAATCAGCCCCAGCATTTT. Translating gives CASRGQSNQPQHF.

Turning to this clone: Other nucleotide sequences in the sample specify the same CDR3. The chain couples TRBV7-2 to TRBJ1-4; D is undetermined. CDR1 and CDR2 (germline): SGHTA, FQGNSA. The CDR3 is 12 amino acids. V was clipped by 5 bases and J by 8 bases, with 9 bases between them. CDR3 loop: CASSPQREKLFF. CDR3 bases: TGTGCCAGCAGCCCACAACGCGAAAAACTGTTTTTT.

In nucleotides, the CDR3 is TGTGCCAGCAGCCAAGATCGGGGGTTTTTTGGCGGGGAGCTGTTTTTT. This sequence encodes CASSQDRGFFGGELFF. The chain couples TRBV14 to TRBJ2-2, with D tentatively TRBD2 (6 bases). The ends were cut back, 0 bases at V and 7 bases at J, with 15 bases in the middle. Germline V gives CDR1 SGHDN, CDR2 FVKESK. The CDR3 is made up of 16 amino acids.

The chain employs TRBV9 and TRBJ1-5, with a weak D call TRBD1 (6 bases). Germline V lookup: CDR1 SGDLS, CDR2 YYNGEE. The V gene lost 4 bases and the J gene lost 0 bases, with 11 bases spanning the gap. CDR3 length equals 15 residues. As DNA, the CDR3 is TGTGCCAGCAGCCCAAGGGGGGATAGCAATCAGCCCCAGCATTTT. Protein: CASSPRGDSNQPQHF. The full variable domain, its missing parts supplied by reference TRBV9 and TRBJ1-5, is DSGVTQTPKHLITATGQRVTLRCSPRSGDLSVYWYQQSLDQGLQFLIQYYNGEERAKGNILERFSAQQFPDLHSELNLSSLELGDSALYFCASSPRGDSNQPQHFGDGTRLSIL.

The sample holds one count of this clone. The chain's CDR3 is CASRPTGGSYEQYF. DNA of the CDR3: TGTGCCAGCAGGCCCACAGGGGGATCGTACGAGCAGTACTTC. The V gene is TRBV27, the J gene TRBJ2-7; 8 bases align to TRBD1. V lost 6 bases and J lost 4; bases outside the gene matches: 8. CDR3 length: 14 amino acids. From germline, CDR1 is MNHEY and CDR2 SMNVEV (reference sequence).

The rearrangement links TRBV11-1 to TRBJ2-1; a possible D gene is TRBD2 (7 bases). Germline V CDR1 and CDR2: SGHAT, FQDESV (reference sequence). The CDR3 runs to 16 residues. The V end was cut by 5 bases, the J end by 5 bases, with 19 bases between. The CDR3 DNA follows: TGTGCCAGCAGCAGGGGGGCGGGAGAACGTAACAATGAGCAGTTCTTC. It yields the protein CASSRGAGERNNEQFF.

CDR3 sequence: CATSPLIAGGGDTQYF. CDR3 DNA sequence: TGTGCCACCTCTCCCTTAATAGCGGGAGGTGGAGATACGCAGTATTTT. This chain links TRBV27 with TRBJ2-3; 10 positions match TRBD2. V was pared by 10 bases and J by 5 bases, with 15 bases of the junction left unmatched. Germline V lookup: CDR1 MNHEY, CDR2 SMNVEV (reference sequence). The length of the CDR3 is 16 residues.

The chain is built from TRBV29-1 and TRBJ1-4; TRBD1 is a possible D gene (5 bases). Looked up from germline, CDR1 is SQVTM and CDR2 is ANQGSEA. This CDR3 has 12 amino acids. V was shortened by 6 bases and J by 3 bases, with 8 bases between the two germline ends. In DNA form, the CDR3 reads TGCAGCGTCCGGGGGGCTAATGAAAAACTGTTTTTT. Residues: CSVRGANEKLFF.

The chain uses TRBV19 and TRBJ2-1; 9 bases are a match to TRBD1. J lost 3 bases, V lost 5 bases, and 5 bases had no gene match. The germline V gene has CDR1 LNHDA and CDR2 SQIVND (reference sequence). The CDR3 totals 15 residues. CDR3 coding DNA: TGTGCCAGTAGTTACAGGGGGCTAGGCTACAATGAGCAGTTCTTC. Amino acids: CASSYRGLGYNEQFF.

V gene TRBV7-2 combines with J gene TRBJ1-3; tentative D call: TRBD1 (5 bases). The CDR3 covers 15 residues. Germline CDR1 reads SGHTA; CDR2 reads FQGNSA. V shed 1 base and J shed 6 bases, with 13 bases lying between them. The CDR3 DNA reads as TGTGCCAGCAGCTTAGGTTTGCTGGGGGTAAACACCATATATTTT. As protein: CASSLGLLGVNTIYF.

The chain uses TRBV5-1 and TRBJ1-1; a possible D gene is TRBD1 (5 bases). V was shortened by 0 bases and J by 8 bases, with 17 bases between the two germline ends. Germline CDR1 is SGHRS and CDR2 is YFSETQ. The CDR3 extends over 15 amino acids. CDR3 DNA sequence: TGCGCCAGCAGCTTGGGAATCGACAGACTGAACGAAGCTTTCTTT. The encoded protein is CASSLGIDRLNEAFF.

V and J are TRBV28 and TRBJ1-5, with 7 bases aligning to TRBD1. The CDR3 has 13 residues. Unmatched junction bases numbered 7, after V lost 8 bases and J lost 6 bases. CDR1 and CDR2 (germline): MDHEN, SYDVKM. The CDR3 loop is CASSRGSGQPQHF. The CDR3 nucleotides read TGTGCCAGCTCCAGGGGGTCCGGTCAGCCCCAGCATTTT.

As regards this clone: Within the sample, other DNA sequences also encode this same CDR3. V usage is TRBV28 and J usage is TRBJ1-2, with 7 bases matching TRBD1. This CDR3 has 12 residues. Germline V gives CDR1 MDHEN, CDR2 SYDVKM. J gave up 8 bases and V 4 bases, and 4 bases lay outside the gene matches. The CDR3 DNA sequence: TGTGCCAGCAGTTCGGACAGGCGGGGCTACACCTTC. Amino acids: CASSSDRRGYTF.

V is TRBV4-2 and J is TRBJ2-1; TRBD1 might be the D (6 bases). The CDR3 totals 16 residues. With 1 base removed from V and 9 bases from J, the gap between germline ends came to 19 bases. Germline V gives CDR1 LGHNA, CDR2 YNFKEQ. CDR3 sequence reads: CASSQATAGKGVEQFF. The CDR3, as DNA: TGTGCCAGCAGCCAAGCGACAGCAGGGAAGGGGGTTGAGCAGTTCTTC.